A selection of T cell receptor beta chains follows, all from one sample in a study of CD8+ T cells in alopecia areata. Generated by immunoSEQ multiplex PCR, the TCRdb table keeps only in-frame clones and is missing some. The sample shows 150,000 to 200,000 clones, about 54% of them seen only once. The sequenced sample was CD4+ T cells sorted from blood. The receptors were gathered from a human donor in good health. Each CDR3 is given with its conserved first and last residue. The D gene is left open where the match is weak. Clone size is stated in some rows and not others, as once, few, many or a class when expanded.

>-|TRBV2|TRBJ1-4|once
CASRDRPDSRGEKLFF
TGTGCCAGCAGGGACCGTCCGGATTCCAGAGGTGAAAAACTGTTTTTT
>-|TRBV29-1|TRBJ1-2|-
CSVGGADGYTF
TGCAGCGTTGGGGGGGCGGATGGCTACACCTTC
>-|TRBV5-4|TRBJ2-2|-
CASSPFDSWELFF
TGTGCCAGCAGCCCCTTTGACAGTTGGGAGCTGTTTTTT
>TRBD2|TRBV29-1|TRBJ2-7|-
CSVEEAIAGVYEQYF
TGCAGCGTTGAAGAAGCGATAGCGGGAGTTTACGAGCAGTACTTC
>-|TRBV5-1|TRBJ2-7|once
CASSNRAYEQYF
TGCGCCAGCAGCAACAGGGCCTACGAGCAGTACTTC
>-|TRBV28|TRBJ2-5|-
CASSPGAPRKETQYF
TGTGCCAGCTCCCCCGGCGCGCCAAGGAAGGAGACCCAGTACTTC
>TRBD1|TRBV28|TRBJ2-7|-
CASKGGKGEQYF
TGTGCCAGCAAAGGGGGCAAAGGCGAGCAGTACTTC
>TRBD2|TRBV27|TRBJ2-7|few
CASSLGTSGSYEQYF
TGTGCCAGCAGTTTAGGGACTAGCGGTTCCTACGAGCAGTACTTC
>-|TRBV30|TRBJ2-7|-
CAWSVQRVEQYF
TGTGCCTGGAGTGTACAGCGGGTCGAGCAGTACTTC
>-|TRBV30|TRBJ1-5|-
CAWSVNEGQPQHF
TGTGCCTGGAGTGTAAACGAGGGTCAGCCCCAGCATTTT
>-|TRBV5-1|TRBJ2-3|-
CASSFGRTDTQYF
TGCGCCAGCAGCTTCGGCCGCACAGATACGCAGTATTTT
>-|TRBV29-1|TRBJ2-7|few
CSVLKLTDRDYEQYF
TGCAGCGTACTAAAATTAACTGACAGAGACTACGAGCAGTACTTC
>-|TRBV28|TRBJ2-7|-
CASSLPLGIRYEQYF
TGTGCCAGCAGTTTACCTCTCGGGATCCGGTACGAGCAGTACTTC
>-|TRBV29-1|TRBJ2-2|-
CSVGRGTGELFF
TGCAGCGTTGGGAGGGGAACCGGGGAGCTGTTTTTT
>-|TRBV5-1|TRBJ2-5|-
CASTRGGAETQYF
TGCGCCAGCACTCGTGGAGGGGCGGAGACCCAGTACTTC
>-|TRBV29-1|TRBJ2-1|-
CSVPGTKDRSYNEQFF
TGCAGCGTTCCCGGGACAAAAGACCGCTCCTACAATGAGCAGTTCTTC
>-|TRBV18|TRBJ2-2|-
CASSPLSPQGSSGELFF
TGTGCCAGCTCACCACTCTCTCCCCAGGGAAGTTCCGGGGAGCTGTTTTTT
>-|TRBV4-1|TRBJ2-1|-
CASSHTWVVFREQFF
TGCGCCAGCAGCCACACTTGGGTGGTGTTCAGGGAGCAGTTCTTC
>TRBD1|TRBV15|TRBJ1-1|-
CATSRGRGQGSEAFF
TGTGCCACCAGCAGAGGCAGAGGACAGGGCTCTGAAGCTTTCTTT
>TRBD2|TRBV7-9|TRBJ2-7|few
CASSLDRPSGTYEQYF
TGTGCCAGCAGCTTAGACAGGCCTAGCGGGACCTACGAGCAGTACTTC
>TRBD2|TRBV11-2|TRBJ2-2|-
CASSPRTSGRAYGELFF
TGTGCCAGCAGCCCGAGGACTAGCGGGAGGGCATACGGGGAGCTGTTTTTT
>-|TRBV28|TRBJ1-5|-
CASIRAGNQPQHF
TGTGCCAGCATTCGGGCAGGCAATCAGCCCCAGCATTTT
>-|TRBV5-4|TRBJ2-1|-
CASSLYGYNEQFF
TGTGCCAGCAGCTTGTATGGCTACAATGAGCAGTTCTTC
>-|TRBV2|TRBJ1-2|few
CASSEVGGPVYGYTF
TGTGCCAGCAGTGAGGTCGGGGGCCCCGTCTATGGCTACACCTTC
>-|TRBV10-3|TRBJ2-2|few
CAISESEDTGELFF
TGTGCCATCAGTGAGTCGGAAGACACCGGGGAGCTGTTTTTT
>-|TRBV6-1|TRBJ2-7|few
CASVGAIYEQYF
TGTGCCAGCGTCGGGGCCATTTACGAGCAGTACTTC
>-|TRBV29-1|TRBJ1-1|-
CSALPWGSNTEAFF
TGCAGCGCCCTACCCTGGGGGTCGAACACTGAAGCTTTCTTT
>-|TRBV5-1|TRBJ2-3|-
CASSSRSPSADTQYF
TGCGCCAGCAGCTCCCGGTCCCCCTCGGCAGATACGCAGTATTTT
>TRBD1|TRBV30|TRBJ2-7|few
CAWSVGTGVDEQYF
TGTGCCTGGAGTGTAGGGACAGGGGTGGACGAGCAGTACTTC
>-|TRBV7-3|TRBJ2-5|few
CASSLDGKKTQYF
TGTGCCAGCAGCTTAGACGGGAAAAAGACCCAGTACTTC
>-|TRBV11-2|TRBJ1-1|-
CASSWGTTGNTEAFF
TGTGCCAGCAGCTGGGGGACGACTGGGAACACTGAAGCTTTCTTT
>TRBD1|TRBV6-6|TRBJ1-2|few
CASSPPRDRLSYGYTF
TGTGCCAGCAGTCCCCCCAGGGACAGGCTCTCCTATGGCTACACCTTC
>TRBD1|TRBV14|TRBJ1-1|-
CASSQGQYTEAFF
TGTGCCAGCAGCCAGGGACAGTACACTGAAGCTTTCTTT
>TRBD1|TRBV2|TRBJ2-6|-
CASRLQDRGSGANVLTF
TGTGCCAGCAGGCTCCAGGACAGGGGCTCTGGGGCCAACGTCCTGACTTTC
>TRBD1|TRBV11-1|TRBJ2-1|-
CASSRRDRAVADEQFF
TGTGCCAGCAGCCGACGGGACAGGGCGGTCGCAGATGAGCAGTTCTTC
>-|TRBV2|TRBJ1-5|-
CASATENQPQHF
TGTGCCAGCGCGACAGAAAATCAGCCCCAGCATTTT
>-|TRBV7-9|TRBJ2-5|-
CASSPYTASVQETQYF
TGTGCCAGCAGCCCATACACGGCTAGCGTACAAGAGACCCAGTACTTC
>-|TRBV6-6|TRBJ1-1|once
CASSYGREGTEAFF
TGTGCCAGCAGTTACGGTAGGGAGGGGACTGAAGCTTTCTTT
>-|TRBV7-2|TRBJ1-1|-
CASSFRDGNTEAFF
TGTGCCAGCAGCTTTCGCGACGGGAACACTGAAGCTTTCTTT
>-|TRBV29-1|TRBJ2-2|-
CSVRQGGTGELFF
TGCAGCGTACGACAGGGAGGTACCGGGGAGCTGTTTTTT
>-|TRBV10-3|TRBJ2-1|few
CAISVENNEQFF
TGTGCCATCAGTGTGGAAAACAATGAGCAGTTCTTC
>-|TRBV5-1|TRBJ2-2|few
CASSFRSDTGELFF
TGCGCCAGCAGCTTTAGGTCGGACACCGGGGAGCTGTTTTTT